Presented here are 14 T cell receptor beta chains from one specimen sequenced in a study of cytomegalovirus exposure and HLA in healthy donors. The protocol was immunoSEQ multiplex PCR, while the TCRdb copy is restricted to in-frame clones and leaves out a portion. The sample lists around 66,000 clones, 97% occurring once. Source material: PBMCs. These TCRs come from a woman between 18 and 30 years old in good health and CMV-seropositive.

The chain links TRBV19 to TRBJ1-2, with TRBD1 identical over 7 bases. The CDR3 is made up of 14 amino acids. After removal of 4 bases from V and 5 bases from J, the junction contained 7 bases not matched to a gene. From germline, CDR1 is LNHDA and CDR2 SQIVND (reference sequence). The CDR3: CASSRDSGLYGYTF. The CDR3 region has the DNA TGTGCCAGTAGTAGGGACAGTGGGCTATATGGCTACACCTTC.

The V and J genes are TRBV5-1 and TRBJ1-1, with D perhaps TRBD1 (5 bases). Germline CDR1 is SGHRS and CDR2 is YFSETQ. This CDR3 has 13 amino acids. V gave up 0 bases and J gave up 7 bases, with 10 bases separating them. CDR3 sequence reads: CASSLDTGVEAFF. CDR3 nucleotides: TGCGCCAGCAGCTTGGACACGGGGGTTGAAGCTTTCTTT.

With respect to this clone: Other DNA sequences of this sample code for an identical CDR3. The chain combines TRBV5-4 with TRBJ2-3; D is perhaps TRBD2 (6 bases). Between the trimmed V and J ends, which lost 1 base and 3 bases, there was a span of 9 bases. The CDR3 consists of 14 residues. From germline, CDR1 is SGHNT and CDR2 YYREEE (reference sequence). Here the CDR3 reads CASSLISGTDTQYF. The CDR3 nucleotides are TGTGCCAGCAGCTTGATTAGCGGAACAGATACGCAGTATTTT.

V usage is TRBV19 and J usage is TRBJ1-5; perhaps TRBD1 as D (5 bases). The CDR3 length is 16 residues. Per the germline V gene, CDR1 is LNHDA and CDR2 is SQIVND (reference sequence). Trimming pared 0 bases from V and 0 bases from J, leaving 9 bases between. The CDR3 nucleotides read TGTGCCAGTAGTATAGAAGACAGTTATAGCAATCAGCCCCAGCATTTT. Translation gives CASSIEDSYSNQPQHF.

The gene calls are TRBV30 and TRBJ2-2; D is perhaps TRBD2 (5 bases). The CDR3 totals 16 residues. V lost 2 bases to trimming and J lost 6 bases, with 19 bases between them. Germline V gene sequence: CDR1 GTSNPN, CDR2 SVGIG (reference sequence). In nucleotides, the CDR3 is TGTGCCTGGAGTAAACTAGTAGGGTTGTTTGCCGGGGAGCTGTTTTTT. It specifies CAWSKLVGLFAGELFF.

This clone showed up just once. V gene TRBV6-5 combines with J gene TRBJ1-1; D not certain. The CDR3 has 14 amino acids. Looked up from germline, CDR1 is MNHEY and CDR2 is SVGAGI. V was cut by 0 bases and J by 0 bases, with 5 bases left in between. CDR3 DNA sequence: TGTGCCAGCAGTTACTCGAGGATGAACACTGAAGCTTTCTTT. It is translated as CASSYSRMNTEAFF.

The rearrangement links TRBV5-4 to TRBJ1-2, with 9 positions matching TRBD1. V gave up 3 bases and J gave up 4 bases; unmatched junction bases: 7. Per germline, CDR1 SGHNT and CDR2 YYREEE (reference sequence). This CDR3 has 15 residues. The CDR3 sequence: CASSWDREFSYGYTF. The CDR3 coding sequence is TGTGCCAGCAGCTGGGACAGGGAGTTTTCCTATGGCTACACCTTC.

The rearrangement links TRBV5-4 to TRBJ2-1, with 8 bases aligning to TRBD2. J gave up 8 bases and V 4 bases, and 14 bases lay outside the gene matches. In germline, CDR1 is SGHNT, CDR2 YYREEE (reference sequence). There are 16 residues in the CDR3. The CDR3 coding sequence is TGTGCCAGCAGCCGGGCCAGAGCGGGAGTAGGGCATGAGCAGTTCTTC. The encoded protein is CASSRARAGVGHEQFF.

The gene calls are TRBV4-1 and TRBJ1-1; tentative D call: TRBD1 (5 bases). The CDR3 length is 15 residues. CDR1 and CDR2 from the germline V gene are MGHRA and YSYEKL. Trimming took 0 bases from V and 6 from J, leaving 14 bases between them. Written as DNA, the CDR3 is TGCGCCAGCAGCCAAGAAGAGTCGGGGGAGCCTGAAGCTTTCTTT. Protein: CASSQEESGEPEAFF.

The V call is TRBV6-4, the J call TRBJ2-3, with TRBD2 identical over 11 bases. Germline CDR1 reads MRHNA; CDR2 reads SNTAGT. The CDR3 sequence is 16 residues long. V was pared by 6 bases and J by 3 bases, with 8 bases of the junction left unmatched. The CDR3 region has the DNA TGTGCCAGCAGCCTGACTAGCGGGACCGGGACAGATACGCAGTATTTT. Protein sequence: CASSLTSGTGTDTQYF.

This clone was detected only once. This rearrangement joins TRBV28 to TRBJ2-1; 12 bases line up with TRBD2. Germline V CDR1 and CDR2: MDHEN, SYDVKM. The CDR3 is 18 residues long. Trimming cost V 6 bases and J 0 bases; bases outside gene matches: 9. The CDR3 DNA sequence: TGTGCCAGCAGGTCTACCCTGACTAGCGGGAGCTCCTACAATGAGCAGTTCTTC. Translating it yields CASRSTLTSGSSYNEQFF.

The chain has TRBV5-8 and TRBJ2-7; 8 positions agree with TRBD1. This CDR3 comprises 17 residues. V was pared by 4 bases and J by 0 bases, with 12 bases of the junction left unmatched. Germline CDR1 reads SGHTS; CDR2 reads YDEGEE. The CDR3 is CASSGRRTGLYSYEQYF. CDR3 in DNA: TGTGCCAGCAGCGGGAGAAGGACAGGGCTCTACTCCTACGAGCAGTACTTC.

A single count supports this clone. The CDR3 loop reads CASSARTSGRPDTQYF. As DNA, the CDR3 is TGTGCCAGCAGCGCCCGGACTAGCGGGAGGCCAGATACGCAGTATTTT. V gene TRBV9 combines with J gene TRBJ2-3; 14 bases map to TRBD2. Germline values: CDR1 SGDLS, CDR2 YYNGEE. The CDR3 sequence is 16 residues long. V lost 3 bases, J lost 4 bases, and 4 bases stayed unmatched. Full variable domain (rest looked up from reference TRBV9 and TRBJ2-3): DSGVTQTPKHLITATGQRVTLRCSPRSGDLSVYWYQQSLDQGLQFLIQYYNGEERAKGNILERFSAQQFPDLHSELNLSSLELGDSALYFCASSARTSGRPDTQYFGPGTRLTVL.

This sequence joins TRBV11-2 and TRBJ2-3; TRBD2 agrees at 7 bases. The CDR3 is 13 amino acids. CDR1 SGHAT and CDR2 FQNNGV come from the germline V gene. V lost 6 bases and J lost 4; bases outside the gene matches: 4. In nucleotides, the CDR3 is TGTGCCAGCAGGGCCGCGGGAGCAGATACGCAGTATTTT. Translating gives CASRAAGADTQYF. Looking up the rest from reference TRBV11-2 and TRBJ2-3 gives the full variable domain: EAGVAQSPRYKIIEKRQSVAFWCNPISGHATLYWYQQILGQGPKLLIQFQNNGVVDDSQLPKDRFSAERLKGVDSTLKIQPAKLEDSAVYLCASRAAGADTQYFGPGTRLTVL.